Below are 10 T cell receptor beta chains sequenced from a single sample in a study of blood T cell repertoires in COVID-19. The data were produced by immunoSEQ multiplex PCR, yet TCRdb's version contains in-frame clones alone and is incomplete. The sample lists roughly 230,000 clones, 81% occurring once. What was sequenced was peripheral blood. These receptors were obtained from an elderly woman with acute or convalescent COVID-19.

The gene calls are TRBV3-1 (or the pseudogene TRBV3-2) and TRBJ2-3; 11 bases are a match to TRBD2. This CDR3 spans 15 amino acids. V shed 4 bases, J shed 6 bases, and the junction held 6 bases outside the gene matches. Germline V gives CDR1 LGHDT, CDR2 YNNKEL (reference sequence). CDR3 sequence reads: CASSRLAGSADTQYF. The CDR3 coding sequence is TGTGCCAGCAGCCGACTAGCGGGGTCGGCGGATACGCAGTATTTT.

With respect to this clone: Other DNA sequences in this sample translate to the same CDR3. The V call is TRBV6-5, the J call TRBJ1-2; 11 bases map to TRBD1. This CDR3 contains 12 residues. With 6 bases clipped from V and 7 bases from J, the junction kept 1 base outside the gene matches. From germline, CDR1 is MNHEY and CDR2 SVGAGI. In DNA form, the CDR3 reads TGTGCCAGCAGAGGGACAGGGGGTGGCTACACCTTC. Its translation: CASRGTGGGYTF.

The V gene is TRBV19, the J gene TRBJ2-2, with a weak D call TRBD1 (6 bases). V lost 3 bases and J lost 0, with 11 bases in between. The CDR3 is 16 amino acids. Per germline, CDR1 LNHDA and CDR2 SQIVND (reference sequence). The CDR3 coding sequence is TGTGCCAGTAGTATCCTTCAGGGGACGAACACCGGGGAGCTGTTTTTT. This sequence encodes CASSILQGTNTGELFF. Full variable domain (rest looked up from reference TRBV19 and TRBJ2-2): DGGITQSPKYLFRKEGQNVTLSCEQNLNHDAMYWYRQDPGQGLRLIYYSQIVNDFQKGDIAEGYSVSREKKESFPLTVTSAQKNPTAFYLCASSILQGTNTGELFFGEGSRLTVL.

The V gene is TRBV7-2, the J gene TRBJ1-1; 7 bases match TRBD1. V shed 5 bases and J 1 base; nucleotides not matched to a gene: 7. This CDR3 spans 15 amino acids. Germline CDR1 is SGHTA and CDR2 is FQGNSA. This CDR3 is CASSPRGMGNTEAFF. The DNA for the CDR3 is TGTGCCAGCAGCCCCAGGGGGATGGGGAACACTGAAGCTTTCTTT.

The chain joins TRBV4-1 to TRBJ2-3; 7 bases are shared with TRBD1. Per the germline V gene, CDR1 is MGHRA and CDR2 is YSYEKL. This CDR3 region has 16 residues. J gave up 2 bases and V 3 bases, and 8 bases lay outside the gene matches. The CDR3 nucleotides are TGCGCCAGCAGCCAGACCGGGACAGAATTCACAGATACGCAGTATTTT. Its translation: CASSQTGTEFTDTQYF.

This sequence joins TRBV10-1 and TRBJ1-6, with a weak D call TRBD1 (5 bases). Germline V CDR1 and CDR2: WNHNN, SYGVQD (reference sequence). Between the trimmed V and J ends, which lost 0 bases and 0 bases, there was a span of 6 bases. This CDR3 is 16 amino acids long. CDR3: CASSESDNSYNSPLHF. The CDR3, as DNA: TGCGCCAGCAGTGAGTCGGACAACTCCTATAATTCACCCCTCCACTTT.

This clone was seen a single time. The J gene is TRBJ1-5, the V gene TRBV6-5, with D hard to call. The CDR3 runs to 15 residues. Germline CDR1 and CDR2: MNHEY and SVGAGI. The V and J ends lost 6 bases and 5 bases respectively, with 17 bases between them. The CDR3 DNA reads TGTGCCAGCAGGGAGGAACGTAGTTTCCATCAGCCCCAGCATTTT. It codes for CASREERSFHQPQHF.

The chain carries TRBV29-1 and TRBJ2-3; TRBD2 agrees at 10 bases. Trimming took 6 bases from V and 2 from J; bases not matched to a gene: 5. The CDR3 runs 14 residues. Germline V gene data show CDR1 as SQVTM and CDR2 as ANQGSEA. This CDR3 reads CSVATSGITDTQYF. CDR3 sequence (DNA): TGCAGCGTCGCAACTAGCGGGATCACAGATACGCAGTATTTT.

The V call is TRBV29-1, the J call TRBJ2-1, with 9 nucleotides matching TRBD1. J gave up 6 bases and V 7 bases, and 10 bases lay outside the gene matches. CDR3 size: 14 residues. CDR1 SQVTM and CDR2 ANQGSEA come from the germline V gene. This CDR3 reads CSAAGTGTLNEQFF. The CDR3 bases are TGCAGCGCCGCCGGGACAGGGACCCTCAATGAGCAGTTCTTC.

The sample holds one count of this clone. This CDR3 is CASSPGQGHQPQHF. CDR3 DNA sequence: TGTGCCAGCAGTCCCGGACAGGGCCATCAGCCCCAGCATTTT. V gene TRBV6-5 combines with J gene TRBJ1-5; TRBD1 aligns across 8 bases. CDR3 length: 14 residues. V shed 5 bases, J shed 5 bases, and the junction held 5 bases outside the gene matches. The germline V gene encodes CDR1 MNHEY and CDR2 SVGAGI.